Each of the 27 T cell receptor beta chains below was sequenced from the same sample in a study of blood T cell repertoires in COVID-19. TCRdb keeps only in-frame clones here, not all; method: immunoSEQ multiplex PCR. The repertoire consists of around 76,000 clones, with around 89% occurring once and the leading ten covering about 0.56%. Sequencing input: peripheral blood. The receptors here all came from a man in his sixties with acute or convalescent COVID-19.

V gene TRBV19 combines with J gene TRBJ2-3; no firm D call. Between the trimmed V and J ends, which lost 5 bases and 0 bases, there was a span of 15 bases. The V gene's germline CDR1 is LNHDA and CDR2 SQIVND (reference sequence). The CDR3 runs to 16 residues. The CDR3 nucleotides are TGTGCCAGTAGTCCCTACCCCGCGACTAGCACAGATACGCAGTATTTT. This translates into CASSPYPATSTDTQYF.

The chain uses TRBV5-1 and TRBJ1-1, with a weak D call TRBD1 (5 bases). Germline CDR1 and CDR2: SGHRS and YFSETQ. The CDR3 extends over 15 amino acids. V lost 0 bases and J 5 bases, leaving 14 bases between the germline ends. The CDR3 sequence: CASSLGGRAETEAFF. DNA for the CDR3: TGCGCCAGCAGCTTGGGCGGCAGGGCTGAGACTGAAGCTTTCTTT.

This chain uses TRBV10-3 with TRBJ2-1; D possibly corresponds to TRBD2 (7 bases). Germline V gene data show CDR1 as ENHRY and CDR2 as SYGVKD. This CDR3 is built from 13 residues. Trimming pared 8 bases from V and 0 bases from J, leaving 8 bases between. The CDR3 region has the DNA TGTGCCATCGGGGGGGCCTCCTACAATGAGCAGTTCTTC. Translation: CAIGGASYNEQFF.

This clone showed up just a few times. The genes are TRBV9 and TRBJ1-3; 7 bases map to TRBD1. CDR3 length: 14 residues. Germline V gives CDR1 SGDLS, CDR2 YYNGEE. V was clipped by 0 bases and J by 5 bases; unmatched bases: 2. The CDR3 reads CASSVGRGRNTIYF. As DNA, the CDR3 is TGTGCCAGCAGCGTAGGCAGGGGGAGAAACACCATATATTTT.

The chain recombines TRBV5-5 with TRBJ1-1; TRBD1 aligns across 8 bases. The germline V gene has CDR1 SGHKS and CDR2 YYEKEE (reference sequence). Trimming removed 0 bases from V and 3 bases from J; junction bases left unmatched: 4. The length of the CDR3 is 15 residues. CDR3 protein: CASSLEDRAYTEAFF. For the CDR3, the DNA is TGTGCCAGCAGCTTGGAGGACAGGGCCTACACTGAAGCTTTCTTT.

This clone occurred once. This chain connects TRBV7-2 to TRBJ2-7, with 8 nucleotides matching TRBD2. From germline, CDR1 is SGHTA and CDR2 FQGNSA. V lost 1 base, J lost 0 bases, and 5 bases stayed unmatched. This CDR3 contains 16 residues. This CDR3 is CASSLDSGGLSYEQYF. For the CDR3, the DNA is TGTGCCAGCAGCTTAGACAGCGGGGGCCTCTCCTACGAGCAGTACTTC.

This clone has only a few counts. The CDR3 DNA reads TGTGCCAGCAGGTGGGGGACAGGGGAGGCGAATCAGCCCCAGCATTTT. Translating it yields CASRWGTGEANQPQHF. The chain joins TRBV6-6 to TRBJ1-5, with TRBD1 identical over 10 bases. Germline V CDR1 and CDR2: MNHNY, SVGAGI (reference sequence). V trimming: 6 bases; J trimming: 4 bases; junction bases outside the gene matches: 9. The CDR3 covers 16 residues.

J is TRBJ2-3 and V is TRBV4-1; possibly TRBD2 for D (5 bases). V lost 1 base, J lost 1 base, and 15 bases lay in between. CDR1 MGHRA and CDR2 YSYEKL come from the germline V gene. This CDR3 is built from 17 residues. The CDR3, as DNA: TGCGCCAGCAGCCAAGTGATTAGGACTGTCGGCACAGATACGCAGTATTTT. It yields the protein CASSQVIRTVGTDTQYF.

The chain employs TRBV24-1 and TRBJ2-1; perhaps TRBD2 as D (5 bases). V lost 5 bases to trimming and J lost 7 bases, with 14 bases between them. The germline gives CDR1 KGHDR, CDR2 SFDVKD. The CDR3 length is 14 residues. The CDR3 DNA is TGTGCCACCAGTGCCACACCGGGGTTTAATGAGCAGTTCTTC. Amino acid sequence: CATSATPGFNEQFF.

The V call is TRBV19, the J call TRBJ1-2, with D perhaps matching TRBD1 (5 bases). This CDR3 is 16 amino acids long. Germline V gives CDR1 LNHDA, CDR2 SQIVND (reference sequence). V lost 6 bases and J lost 0, with 17 bases in between. CDR3 loop: CASSIRSTAANYGYTF. CDR3 sequence (DNA): TGTGCCAGTAGCATAAGATCGACAGCAGCTAACTATGGCTACACCTTC.

The CDR3 nucleotides read TGCGCCAGCAGCGGACAGGGGTCGGACACTGAAGCTTTCTTT. It translates to CASSGQGSDTEAFF. The genes are TRBV5-1 and TRBJ1-1; 9 nucleotides align to TRBD1. Germline V gene sequence: CDR1 SGHRS, CDR2 YFSETQ. The CDR3 consists of 14 residues. The trim removed 4 bases at V and 3 bases at J, leaving 4 bases unmatched.

The V call is TRBV5-4, the J call TRBJ1-1; D not certain. Germline V gene sequence: CDR1 SGHNT, CDR2 YYREEE (reference sequence). The CDR3 has 16 amino acids. Deletions cut 0 bases from V and 0 bases from J, with 12 bases between. The CDR3 sequence: CASSLGIGGMNTEAFF. Here the CDR3 DNA reads TGTGCCAGCAGCTTGGGTATAGGAGGGATGAACACTGAAGCTTTCTTT.

The V and J genes are TRBV9 and TRBJ2-6, with a weak D call TRBD1 (6 bases). Deletions cut 1 base from V and 0 bases from J, with 32 bases between. The CDR3 extends over 24 amino acids. Germline V gene sequence: CDR1 SGDLS, CDR2 YYNGEE. The CDR3 sequence is CASSVTGLKGSTEGDPSGANVLTF. CDR3 DNA sequence: TGTGCCAGCAGCGTAACAGGATTGAAGGGATCGACAGAGGGGGACCCCTCTGGGGCCAACGTCCTGACTTTC.

The V call is TRBV11-1, the J call TRBJ2-5; 9 bases fit TRBD2. This CDR3 is built from 14 residues. V shed 5 bases, J shed 1 base, and the junction held 2 bases outside the gene matches. The germline V gene has CDR1 SGHAT and CDR2 FQDESV (reference sequence). The CDR3 protein is CASSLGLAQETQYF. The CDR3 nucleotides read TGTGCCAGCAGCCTGGGACTAGCCCAAGAGACCCAGTACTTC. The whole variable domain, filled in from reference TRBV11-1 and TRBJ2-5, reads EAEVAQSPRYKITEKSQAVAFWCDPISGHATLYWYRQILGQGPELLVQFQDESVVDDSQLPKDRFSAERLKGVDSTLKIQPAELGDSAMYLCASSLGLAQETQYFGPGTRLLVL.

V is TRBV30 and J is TRBJ1-3; no definite D call. The CDR3 runs 12 residues. From germline, CDR1 is GTSNPN and CDR2 SVGIG (reference sequence). The V end lost 4 bases, the J end lost 1 base, and 5 bases lay between the germline ends. For the CDR3, the DNA is TGTGCCTGGACAGGATCTGGAAACACCATATATTTT. Translation: CAWTGSGNTIYF.

V gene TRBV18 combines with J gene TRBJ2-7, with D possibly TRBD1 on 6 matching bases. This CDR3 has 16 amino acids. Trimming left V 1 base short and J 1 base short, with 14 bases between. Germline CDR1 is KGHSH and CDR2 is LQKENI. CDR3 nucleotide sequence: TGTGCCAGCTCACCACGTATGTGGGACACTTCCTACGAGCAGTACTTC. Its protein is CASSPRMWDTSYEQYF.

This clone was counted only a few times. The chain couples TRBV27 to TRBJ1-2; D is possibly TRBD1 (6 bases). Trimming left V 6 bases short and J 5 bases short, with 16 bases between. The CDR3 is 14 amino acids. Germline CDR1 reads MNHEY; CDR2 reads SMNVEV (reference sequence). CDR3 coding DNA: TGTGCCAGCAGGGTGTCGGGGGGCGAATATGGCTACACCTTC. Translated, it gives CASRVSGGEYGYTF.

This clone has only a few counts. For the CDR3, the DNA is TGTGCCAGCTCCGGTCCCTCCTACGAGCAGTACTTC. Translation gives CASSGPSYEQYF. V and J are TRBV6-5 and TRBJ2-7, with no clear D. Germline CDR1 reads MNHEY; CDR2 reads SVGAGI. The V and J ends lost 8 bases and 0 bases respectively, with 8 bases between them. CDR3 length: 12 residues.

V is TRBV19 and J is TRBJ2-7, with TRBD1 identical over 9 bases. Germline V gene sequence: CDR1 LNHDA, CDR2 SQIVND (reference sequence). The J segment lost 3 bases and the V segment lost 4 bases, leaving 4 bases of the junction unmatched. The CDR3 runs to 14 residues. CDR3 DNA: TGTGCCAGTAGTACGCAGACAGGGGGCTACGAGCAGTACTTC. Its translation: CASSTQTGGYEQYF.

The V gene is TRBV6-4, the J gene TRBJ2-1; 7 bases match TRBD2. From germline, CDR1 is MRHNA and CDR2 SNTAGT. With V trimmed by 4 bases and J by 11 bases, 8 bases remained unmatched. CDR3 length equals 13 residues. The CDR3 region is CASSGEGTPKQFF. DNA of the CDR3: TGTGCCAGCAGTGGGGAGGGGACTCCGAAGCAGTTCTTC.

This rearrangement joins TRBV7-2 to TRBJ1-1; TRBD1 matches at 8 bases. After removal of 0 bases from V and 4 bases from J, the junction contained 4 bases not matched to a gene. The CDR3 totals 15 residues. Germline loops: CDR1 SGHTA, CDR2 FQGNSA. The CDR3 coding sequence is TGTGCCAGCAGCTTAGCTCAGGGGGCCCTCACTGAAGCTTTCTTT. This codes for CASSLAQGALTEAFF.

The rearrangement joins TRBV10-3 to TRBJ2-1; D is possibly TRBD2 (6 bases). V lost 1 base and J 5 bases, leaving 6 bases between the germline ends. The germline V gene encodes CDR1 ENHRY and CDR2 SYGVKD. The CDR3 has 13 residues. CDR3 bases: TGTGCCATCAGTGAGTTAGCGGACAATGAGCAGTTCTTC. This encodes CAISELADNEQFF.

The chain has TRBV6-1 and TRBJ1-6; a weak D match, TRBD1 (6 bases). Germline V gene data show CDR1 as MNHNS and CDR2 as SASEGT. The ends were cut back, 6 bases at V and 8 bases at J, with 11 bases in the middle. This CDR3 comprises 13 residues. The CDR3 region has the DNA TGTGCCAGCAGGAGGGGGATTGATTCACCCCTCCACTTT. It yields the protein CASRRGIDSPLHF.

The rearrangement uses TRBV5-1 and TRBJ1-1; TRBD1 matches 9 bases. The CDR3 covers 14 residues. Germline loops: CDR1 SGHRS, CDR2 YFSETQ. V shed 3 bases and J 7 bases; nucleotides not matched to a gene: 7. Written as DNA, the CDR3 is TGCGCCAGCAGCTCACAGGGGGCTGTTGTTGAAGCTTTCTTT. It specifies CASSSQGAVVEAFF.

V and J are TRBV3-1 (or the pseudogene TRBV3-2) and TRBJ2-2, with 9 nucleotides matching TRBD1. V dropped 5 bases and J dropped 0; count of bases not matched to a gene: 4. Per the germline V gene, CDR1 is LGHDT and CDR2 is YNNKEL (reference sequence). The CDR3 extends over 16 amino acids. CDR3 sequence (DNA): TGTGCCAGCAGCACGTGGACAGGGGCGAACACCGGGGAGCTGTTTTTT. Protein: CASSTWTGANTGELFF.

The chain is built from TRBV11-3 and TRBJ2-5; 8 bases fit TRBD1. CDR1 SGHNT and CDR2 YENEEA come from the germline V gene. The V and J ends lost 1 base and 5 bases, in that order; junction bases with no gene match: 3. CDR3 length: 14 amino acids. CDR3 loop: CASSLGSGGETQYF. CDR3 coding DNA: TGTGCCAGCAGCTTAGGTTCAGGGGGCGAGACCCAGTACTTC.

V usage is TRBV19 and J usage is TRBJ2-4; 10 bases are shared with TRBD2. The J segment lost 6 bases and the V segment lost 6 bases, leaving 17 bases of the junction unmatched. Looked up from germline, CDR1 is LNHDA and CDR2 is SQIVND (reference sequence). This CDR3 has 18 amino acids. The CDR3 is CASSGTGSGGAVGNIQYF. CDR3 nucleotide sequence: TGTGCCAGTAGCGGGACGGGGAGCGGGGGGGCCGTGGGAAACATTCAGTACTTC.